This T cell receptor beta chain was captured in a study of T cell changes during pregnancy in multiple sclerosis. Looked up from germline, CDR1 is SQVTM and CDR2 is ANQGSEA. The CDR3 totals 13 residues. V lost 5 bases to trimming and J lost 7 bases, with 15 bases between them. The repertoire was sequenced with immunoSEQ multiplex PCR; TCRdb's copy has only in-frame clones and lacks some. The data contain about 77,000 clones, 85% to 95% of them singletons. Sequenced material: peripheral blood, taken after pregnancy. This sequence was found in a female donor in good health, enrolled as a control in a pregnancy study. The chain couples TRBV29-1 to TRBJ2-1; possibly TRBD1 for D (6 bases). In DNA, the CDR3 is TGCAGCGTTTGGGGACAAGATAGGAATGAGCAGTTCTTC. Translated: CSVWGQDRNEQFF.